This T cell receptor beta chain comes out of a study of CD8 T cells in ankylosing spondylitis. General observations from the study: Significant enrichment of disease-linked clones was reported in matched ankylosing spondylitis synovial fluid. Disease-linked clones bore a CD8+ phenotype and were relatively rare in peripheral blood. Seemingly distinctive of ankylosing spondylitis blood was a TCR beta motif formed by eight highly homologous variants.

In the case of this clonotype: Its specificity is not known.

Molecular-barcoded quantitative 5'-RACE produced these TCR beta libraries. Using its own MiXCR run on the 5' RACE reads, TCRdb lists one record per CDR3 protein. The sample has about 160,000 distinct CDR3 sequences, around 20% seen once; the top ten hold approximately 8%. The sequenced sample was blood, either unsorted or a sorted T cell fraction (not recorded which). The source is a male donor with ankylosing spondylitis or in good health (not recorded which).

DNA for the CDR3: TGTGCCATCAGTGAGGGGGGACAGGAATATGGCTACACCTTC. This gives the protein CAISEGGQEYGYTF. The chain couples TRBV10-3 to TRBJ1-2; 8 bases agree with TRBD1. V gave up 2 bases and J gave up 5 bases; unmatched junction bases: 4. Germline CDR1 reads ENHRY; CDR2 reads SYGVKD. There are 14 residues in the CDR3.